The T cell receptor (beta chain) described here comes from a study of T-cell reconstitution after alpha-beta-depleted transplantation in children (dated by TCRdb to the mid-2010s). As for the study more broadly: The study quantitatively tracked T-cell immune reconstitution after TCRalphabeta/CD19-depleted allogeneic hematopoietic cell transplantation in children using TCR repertoire profiling.

Libraries were constructed by PCR. The run used an Illumina HiSeq 2500. TCR libraries were prepared with molecular barcoding, using unique molecular identifiers to normalize TCRbeta repertoire quantification. TCRdb ran its own pipeline on the public reads, namely fastp trimming at Q25 and MiXCR clone calling, and kept in-frame beta chains. CDR3 protein duplicates are merged, each entry listing the most common genes and DNA. The sample table records approximately 250,000 distinct CDR3 sequences; over 9.5% of these occur just once. About 4.9% of the sample rests with the top ten. This clonotype was recorded many times. No antigen is known for it. The record has no base qualities; no much larger clone is one base away. From its cysteine to its phenylalanine, the CDR3 spans 16 amino acids. Just the 48-base CDR3 DNA is kept, in frame starting at base 1. The germline V gene gives CDR1 as SGHRS and CDR2 as YFSETQ. A distance of 15 bases separates the germline ends of V and J, which lose 3 bases and 3 bases respectively.

Sequencing was performed on PBMCs from the stem cell graft donor, taken from the stem cell graft. Recombination connected TRBV5-1 to TRBJ2-2; there is no confident call for the D gene. This sequence originates from a human donor who donated a stem cell graft to a child with SCID. The CDR3 reads CASSYPGPQDTGELFF. The DNA reads as follows: TGCGCCAGCAGCTACCCGGGTCCCCAAGACACCGGGGAGCTGTTTTTT.